This TCR beta chain was recorded in a study of blood T cell repertoires in COVID-19 (dated by TCRdb to 2020 to 2022). Describing the broader study: The collaborator samples originated in the United States, Italy and Spain and spanned the acute and convalescent phases of COVID-19. The prospective study material was composed of cDNA or gDNA derived from T cells, B-cell-depleted T cells, or PBMCs. Deeply sampled blood TCRbeta repertoires from subjects exposed to, actively infected with, or recovered from COVID-19 were included in the dataset. The repertoires were made available in a free public database intended to serve as a resource for research on the immune response to SARS-CoV-2. The samples were drawn from the first 160 participants of the ongoing ImmuneRACE study and from about 1,200 subjects provided by 6 global collaborators. Nearly every sample came with metadata listing a de-identified subject ID, COVID-19 status, age in years and sex. Where available, HLA class I and class II types were obtained from metadata supplied by the sample provider rather than from assay-based typing.

Regarding this clone: Its cognate antigen has yet to be identified. The record has no base qualities; no much larger clone is one base away.

Overall results and qualifications from the work: The amount of clinical and demographic metadata varied by source and participant and was provided uncurated.

At one collaborating source in Seattle, patients were enrolled during active infection and were followed longitudinally through the course of disease. Each collaborating institution followed its own protocols to collect whole blood in K2EDTA tubes. For TCRbeta analysis, collaborator samples were shipped as frozen whole blood, as isolated PBMCs, or as DNA extracted from either sample type. TCRbeta CDR3 regions were amplified from genomic DNA by means of the immunoSEQ Assay, a bias-controlled multiplex PCR. In the original analysis: Within the assay, amplification of reference gene primers was used to estimate how many nucleated cells each sample contained. Sequence reads were collapsed and filtered to measure the absolute abundance of every unique TCRbeta CDR3 rearrangement. Productive Simpson clonality was computed per sample as the square root of Simpson's diversity index over productive rearrangements. In its TCRdb copy, this immuneACCESS table keeps in-frame sequences only and misses some clones. Where compared with another copy, unresolved V genes explain less than half of these, and the others have no known cause. V, J and clone size are those of that table, while D and trimming were read from the DNA. Within this sample are roughly 340,000 clones, with roughly nine tenths of them counted one time only. The ten largest clones capture about 2.9% of the sample.

The CDR3 has 14 amino acids, counting the end cysteine and phenylalanine. Of the read, only the CDR3 DNA is kept; its 42 bases are in frame from base 1. At the junction V is shortened by 7 bases and J by 0 bases, with 9 bases in between. CDR1 is given as MNHEY and CDR2 as SVGAGI, both from the germline V gene. This clonotype was sampled from a woman between 25 and 40 years old with COVID-19, enrolled during active disease. The rearrangement combines TRBV6-5 with TRBJ2-2; possibly the D gene is TRBD2, per 6 matching bases. Sequenced: peripheral blood. The nucleotide sequence reads TGTGCCAGCATCAGCGGGCCGAACACCGGGGAGCTGTTTTTT. Its translation is CASISGPNTGELFF.